The 29 T cell receptor beta chains in this list originate from one sample, sequenced in a study of a mutant IDH1 vaccine in newly diagnosed glioma. The time point denotes: week 47, end of study. Vaccine doses each comprised 300 ug of mutant IDH1 20-mer peptide, with topical imiquimod. Assay used: immunoSEQ multiplex PCR; TCRdb lists only in-frame clones, some missing. The table records 60,000 to 70,000 clones, around four fifths of them present only once. Their antigens are not known. The sequencing used PBMCs, collected from a glioma patient whose treatment included an IDH1 peptide vaccine. Receptors were obtained from a man aged 25 to 40 with glioma.

The chain couples TRBV2 to TRBJ1-3; 8 positions agree with TRBD1. Per the germline V gene, CDR1 is SNHLY and CDR2 is FYNNEI. The CDR3 contains 15 residues. The V segment lost 7 bases and the J segment 0 bases; nucleotides outside the gene matches: 5. CDR3 nucleotides: TGTGCCAGCATGACAGGGGACCGCTCTGGAAACACCATATATTTT. Its protein product is CASMTGDRSGNTIYF.

The rearrangement joins TRBV10-2 to TRBJ1-1; D unclear. V gave up 1 base and J gave up 1 base, with 10 bases separating them. The CDR3 runs to 15 residues. The germline V gene has CDR1 WSHSY and CDR2 SAAADI. The DNA for the CDR3 is TGCGCCAGCAGTGAGTTTAGGGCGTCGAACACTGAAGCTTTCTTT. This gives the protein CASSEFRASNTEAFF.

As concerns this clone: Other DNA sequences of this sample code for an identical CDR3. The chain is built from TRBV9 and TRBJ2-5; 8 positions agree with TRBD2. CDR3 length equals 13 residues. The V and J ends lost 4 bases and 5 bases, in that order; junction bases with no gene match: 4. The germline V gene encodes CDR1 SGDLS and CDR2 YYNGEE. The CDR3, as DNA: TGTGCCAGCAGCCTGCGGGGGGCGGAGACCCAGTACTTC. This sequence encodes CASSLRGAETQYF. Combining the CDR3 with reference TRBV9 and TRBJ2-5 gives the whole variable domain DSGVTQTPKHLITATGQRVTLRCSPRSGDLSVYWYQQSLDQGLQFLIQYYNGEERAKGNILERFSAQQFPDLHSELNLSSLELGDSALYFCASSLRGAETQYFGPGTRLLVL.

The chain uses TRBV5-6 and TRBJ2-5, with D perhaps matching TRBD2 (6 bases). The germline V gene has CDR1 SGHDT and CDR2 YYEEEE. CDR3 length equals 17 residues. The V and J ends lost 3 bases and 2 bases respectively, with 20 bases between them. The DNA for the CDR3 is TGTGCCAGCAGCTCCCCGACTAGGAACGCCCCTCAAGAGACCCAGTACTTC. Translated, it gives CASSSPTRNAPQETQYF.

The rearrangement joins TRBV7-8 to TRBJ1-3; 7 bases align to TRBD1. J gave up 1 base and V 3 bases, and 3 bases lay outside the gene matches. This CDR3 is 15 amino acids long. The germline V gene has CDR1 SGHVS and CDR2 FQNEAQ. CDR3: CASSFDRASGNTIYF. The CDR3 coding sequence is TGTGCCAGCAGCTTCGACAGGGCTTCTGGAAACACCATATATTTT.

As DNA, the CDR3 is TGTGCCAGTAGACCCGAGGGTCTTGGAAACACCATATATTTT. It yields the protein CASRPEGLGNTIYF. The chain employs TRBV19 and TRBJ1-3, with no clear D. Trimming pared 6 bases from V and 3 bases from J, leaving 12 bases between. The length of the CDR3 is 14 residues. Germline V gene lookup returns CDR1 LNHDA and CDR2 SQIVND (reference sequence). Combining the CDR3 with reference TRBV19 and TRBJ1-3 gives the whole variable domain DGGITQSPKYLFRKEGQNVTLSCEQNLNHDAMYWYRQDPGQGLRLIYYSQIVNDFQKGDIAEGYSVSREKKESFPLTVTSAQKNPTAFYLCASRPEGLGNTIYFGEGSWLTVV.

This clone appeared a single time. V usage is TRBV29-1 and J usage is TRBJ2-5; TRBD1 is a possible D gene (6 bases). The germline V gene encodes CDR1 SQVTM and CDR2 ANQGSEA. This CDR3 comprises 12 residues. Trimming removed 3 bases from V and 3 bases from J, with 8 bases in between. The CDR3 DNA follows: TGCAGCGTTGATCACAGGGAAGAGACCCAGTACTTC. The encoded protein is CSVDHREETQYF.

This clone was found a few times. This chain connects TRBV19 to TRBJ1-2; D not certain. CDR1 and CDR2 from the germline V gene are LNHDA and SQIVND (reference sequence). The CDR3 runs 15 residues. Trimming took off 0 bases at V and 0 bases at J, with 8 bases between the two ends. CDR3 sequence (DNA): TGTGCCAGTAGTATAGACAGGAAGCCTAACTATGGCTACACCTTC. It yields the protein CASSIDRKPNYGYTF.

A few counts support this clone. The chain recombines TRBV30 with TRBJ1-5; D is perhaps TRBD1 (6 bases). The CDR3 runs 15 residues. V shed 0 bases and J shed 2 bases, with 11 bases lying between them. Germline CDR1 reads GTSNPN; CDR2 reads SVGIG (reference sequence). As DNA, the CDR3 is TGTGCCTGGAGTGTACAGGGCCATGGCAATCAGCCCCAGCATTTT. Translating gives CAWSVQGHGNQPQHF.

This chain uses TRBV5-4 with TRBJ2-3; D is unclear. The CDR3 totals 14 residues. The germline V and J ends were trimmed by 5 bases and 0 bases, with 10 bases remaining between them. Germline V gives CDR1 SGHNT, CDR2 YYREEE (reference sequence). The CDR3 sequence: CASRAETSTDTQYF. CDR3 coding DNA: TGTGCCAGCAGGGCTGAGACTAGCACAGATACGCAGTATTTT.

V is TRBV2 and J is TRBJ2-5; 7 bases align to TRBD1. The germline CDR1 and CDR2 sequences are SNHLY and FYNNEI. V lost 8 bases to trimming and J lost 4 bases; unmatched junction nucleotides: 7. The length of the CDR3 is 13 residues. For the CDR3, the DNA is TGTGCCAGCGCACAGGGGCCAGGAGAGACCCAGTACTTC. Its protein product is CASAQGPGETQYF.

As DNA, the CDR3 is TGTGCCAGCAGCACCAAGGATCGGGGGCGAGAAAAACTGTTTTTT. Its protein product is CASSTKDRGREKLFF. The rearrangement uses TRBV27 and TRBJ1-4, with D possibly TRBD1 on 6 matching bases. Per germline, CDR1 MNHEY and CDR2 SMNVEV (reference sequence). Deletions cut 6 bases from V and 8 bases from J, with 19 bases between. This CDR3 is built from 15 residues. The variable domain in full, with the rest retrieved from reference TRBV27 and TRBJ1-4, is EAQVTQNPRYLITVTGKKLTVTCSQNMNHEYMSWYRQDPGLGLRQIYYSMNVEVTDKGDVPEGYKVSRKEKRNFPLILESPSPNQTSLYFCASSTKDRGREKLFFGSGTQLSVL.

This rearrangement joins TRBV4-1 to TRBJ2-5; D unresolved. Per the germline V gene, CDR1 is MGHRA and CDR2 is YSYEKL. The CDR3 has 13 amino acids. The germline V and J ends were trimmed by 0 bases and 11 bases, with 13 bases remaining between them. This chain's CDR3 is CASSQDSLTGQYF. Written as DNA, the CDR3 is TGCGCCAGCAGCCAAGATTCCCTGACTGGGCAGTACTTC.

V usage is TRBV7-9 and J usage is TRBJ1-2; possibly TRBD1 for D (5 bases). The CDR3 sequence is 15 residues long. V was pared by 4 bases and J by 7 bases, with 19 bases between. CDR1 and CDR2 from the germline V gene are SEHNR and FQNEAQ (reference sequence). The CDR3 is CASSSGGGSSGGYTF. The CDR3 nucleotides are TGTGCCAGCAGCTCTGGGGGTGGGAGTTCCGGTGGCTACACCTTC.

This chain joins TRBV5-8 and TRBJ2-1; D assignment may be TRBD1 or TRBD2 (5 bases each). V lost 4 bases and J 4 bases, leaving 15 bases between the germline ends. The CDR3 runs to 15 residues. Per germline, CDR1 SGHTS and CDR2 YDEGEE. The CDR3 protein is CASSHDGTAYNEQFF. CDR3 coding DNA: TGTGCCAGCAGCCACGACGGGACGGCGTACAATGAGCAGTTCTTC.

The chain uses TRBV5-4 and TRBJ1-6, with a possible D match to TRBD1 (6 bases). The germline V gene encodes CDR1 SGHNT and CDR2 YYREEE (reference sequence). Trimming shortened V by 4 bases and J by 7 bases, and 15 bases separated the two germline ends. The CDR3 sequence is 15 residues long. The chain's CDR3 is CASSGGWGLNSPLHF. CDR3 DNA: TGTGCCAGCAGCGGGGGCTGGGGTCTGAATTCACCCCTCCACTTT. Full variable domain (outside the CDR3, taken from reference TRBV5-4 and TRBJ1-6): ETGVTQSPTHLIKTRGQQVTLRCSSQSGHNTVSWYQQALGQGPQFIFQYYREEENGRGNFPPRFSGLQFPNYSSELNVNALELDDSALYLCASSGGWGLNSPLHFGNGTRLTVT.

This chain uses TRBV27 with TRBJ1-5, with no clear D. Germline V gene lookup returns CDR1 MNHEY and CDR2 SMNVEV (reference sequence). The CDR3 covers 13 residues. Trimming pared 3 bases from V and 7 bases from J, leaving 10 bases between. The CDR3: CASSFRRGQPQHF. In DNA form, the CDR3 reads TGTGCCAGCAGTTTTCGTCGGGGACAGCCCCAGCATTTT.

This clone was found once. The V and J genes are TRBV18 and TRBJ1-1; D remains ambiguous. The V end was cut by 3 bases, the J end by 3 bases, with 14 bases between. Germline loops: CDR1 KGHSH, CDR2 LQKENI. This CDR3 contains 15 residues. The chain's CDR3 is CASSPPAGMDTEAFF. DNA of the CDR3: TGTGCCAGCTCACCTCCTGCGGGGATGGACACTGAAGCTTTCTTT. Based on the CDR3 plus reference TRBV18 and TRBJ1-1, the full variable domain is NAGVMQNPRHLVRRRGQEARLRCSPMKGHSHVYWYRQLPEEGLKFMVYLQKENIIDESGMPKERFSAEFPKEGPSILRIQQVVRGDSAAYFCASSPPAGMDTEAFFGQGTRLTVV.

This clone showed up just once. CDR3 amino acids: CASSYTLGSYGYTF. CDR3 DNA: TGTGCCAGCAGCTATACCCTGGGGTCCTATGGCTACACCTTC. This chain links TRBV7-8 with TRBJ1-2; D ambiguous. There are 14 residues in the CDR3. V was shortened by 4 bases and J by 4 bases, with 13 bases between the two germline ends. Looked up from germline, CDR1 is SGHVS and CDR2 is FQNEAQ.

The chain uses TRBV29-1 and TRBJ2-3; 8 nucleotides match TRBD2. The CDR3 runs to 17 residues. V shed 1 base, J shed 1 base, and the junction held 10 bases outside the gene matches. CDR1 SQVTM and CDR2 ANQGSEA come from the germline V gene. The CDR3 nucleotides read TGCAGCGTTGAAGCGAAGGCAGCGGGGGATCGCACAGATACGCAGTATTTT. Translating gives CSVEAKAAGDRTDTQYF.

V is TRBV9 and J is TRBJ1-1; D remains unclear. The germline V gene has CDR1 SGDLS and CDR2 YYNGEE. Trimming removed 0 bases at V and 6 bases at J, with 15 bases between. The CDR3 runs to 15 residues. The CDR3 DNA sequence: TGTGCCAGCAGCGTAGATGCAGCAAAGATCTCTGAAGCTTTCTTT. It translates to CASSVDAAKISEAFF.

V and J are TRBV6-1 and TRBJ2-7; D unresolved. CDR3 size: 12 residues. Trimming left V 3 bases short and J 3 bases short, with 6 bases between. Germline-derived CDR1 and CDR2 are MNHNS and SASEGT. The CDR3, as DNA: TGTGCCAGCAGTGAGCCTTACTACGAGCAGTACTTC. Amino acid sequence: CASSEPYYEQYF.

The chain couples TRBV19 to TRBJ1-3; no reliable D call. The CDR3 has 17 residues. The germline V gene encodes CDR1 LNHDA and CDR2 SQIVND (reference sequence). Trimming pared 1 base from V and 4 bases from J, leaving 17 bases between. The CDR3 sequence is CASSIARRRKGGNTIYF. DNA of the CDR3: TGTGCCAGTAGTATAGCTCGACGCCGAAAGGGAGGAAACACCATATATTTT.

The rearrangement joins TRBV13 to TRBJ1-3, with D possibly matching TRBD1 (5 bases). This CDR3 region has 15 residues. From germline, CDR1 is PRHDT and CDR2 FYEKMQ (reference sequence). Trimming cost V 5 bases and J 0 bases, with 11 bases left between them. CDR3 residues: CASSPGVYSGNTIYF. CDR3 nucleotide sequence: TGTGCCAGCAGCCCGGGGGTCTACTCTGGAAACACCATATATTTT.

CDR3 region: CASSPEAASGNTIYF. CDR3 bases: TGTGCCAGTAGTCCTGAGGCGGCTTCTGGAAACACCATATATTTT. The gene calls are TRBV19 and TRBJ1-3; D gene unclear. CDR1 is LNHDA and CDR2 is SQIVND in the germline V gene (reference sequence). This CDR3 has 15 residues. The V end lost 5 bases, the J end lost 1 base, and 12 bases lay between the germline ends.

The chain links TRBV19 to TRBJ1-1; a possible D gene is TRBD1 (6 bases). Looked up from germline, CDR1 is LNHDA and CDR2 is SQIVND (reference sequence). V was pared by 5 bases and J by 0 bases, with 13 bases between. The CDR3 extends over 15 amino acids. The CDR3 here is CASSPRTDLNTEAFF. CDR3 sequence (DNA): TGTGCCAGTAGTCCTCGGACAGACCTGAACACTGAAGCTTTCTTT.

The chain recombines TRBV5-5 with TRBJ1-3, with D possibly TRBD1 on 6 matching bases. The CDR3 totals 14 residues. The V gene's germline CDR1 is SGHKS and CDR2 YYEKEE (reference sequence). Trimming removed 4 bases at V and 3 bases at J, with 11 bases between. CDR3 nucleotide sequence: TGTGCCAGCAGCCTTGGGGGCGTTGGAAACACCATATATTTT. Amino acids: CASSLGGVGNTIYF.

V is TRBV11-3 and J is TRBJ2-1; possibly TRBD1 for D (6 bases). The CDR3 totals 14 residues. V was clipped by 1 base and J by 5 bases, with 9 bases between them. Germline loops: CDR1 SGHNT, CDR2 YENEEA. CDR3 coding DNA: TGTGCCAGCAGCTTAGCGGGGACAAACAATGAGCAGTTCTTC. This encodes CASSLAGTNNEQFF.

The CDR3 DNA reads TGTGCCAGCACGGGACAGTATGGCTACACCTTC. It codes for CASTGQYGYTF. J is TRBJ1-2 and V is TRBV6-6; 7 bases are shared with TRBD1. CDR3 size: 11 residues. V shed 7 bases, J shed 5 bases, and the junction held 1 base outside the gene matches. The germline V gene encodes CDR1 MNHNY and CDR2 SVGAGI (reference sequence).